The 32 T cell receptor beta chains in this list originate from one sample, sequenced in a study of T cells in Graves' hyperthyroidism and ophthalmopathy. Amplified regions were TCR beta CDR3 sequences from RNA transcripts. The HTBI primer set served for first-round RT-PCR of the TCR CDR3. TCRdb reprocessed the multiplex PCR reads via MiXCR and lists one record per CDR3 protein. The sample lists more than 550,000 distinct CDR3 sequences; over 40% were seen once. Sample: peripheral blood or thyroid tissue (not recorded which). Receptor source: an adult man with Graves' disease, either hyperthyroidism or ophthalmopathy (not recorded which).

The rearrangement links TRBV20-1 to TRBJ2-2; weak D call: TRBD2 (6 bases). Germline CDR1 reads DFQATT; CDR2 reads SNEGSKA (reference sequence). CDR3 length equals 14 residues. V lost 4 bases to trimming and J lost 1 base, with 10 bases between them. CDR3 in amino acids: CSATRLGNTGELFF. In DNA, the CDR3 is TGCAGTGCTACTCGACTAGGGAACACCGGGGAGCTGTTTTTT.

This clonotype was picked up many times. The genes are TRBV20-1 and TRBJ2-5, with D hard to call. Germline V gene data show CDR1 as DFQATT and CDR2 as SNEGSKA (reference sequence). The CDR3 is 11 amino acids. V shed 3 bases and J shed 5 bases, with 7 bases lying between them. CDR3 residues: CSASVDETQYF. In nucleotides, the CDR3 is TGCAGTGCTAGCGTAGACGAGACCCAGTACTTC.

This clonotype has a count of ten or more. V usage is TRBV2 and J usage is TRBJ1-2, with D perhaps TRBD1 (5 bases). V was shortened by 8 bases and J by 8 bases, with 15 bases between the two germline ends. Per the germline V gene, CDR1 is SNHLY and CDR2 is FYNNEI. CDR3 length equals 12 residues. The CDR3 region has the DNA TGTGCCAGCTCCATCGGGGGTTGGGGCTACACCTTC. It encodes CASSIGGWGYTF.

For this clonotype: A much larger clone lies one base from this, so it may be a read error. This chain joins TRBV7-3 and TRBJ2-5; 8 nucleotides match TRBD1. The trim removed 6 bases at V and 3 bases at J, leaving 6 bases unmatched. The CDR3 has 14 residues. CDR1 SGHTA and CDR2 FQGTGA come from the germline V gene. This CDR3 reads CASSDRGVEETQYF. CDR3 in DNA: TGTGCCAGCAGTGACAGGGGTGTTGAAGAGACCCAGTACTTC. The variable domain in full, with the rest retrieved from reference TRBV7-3 and TRBJ2-5, is GAGVSQTPSNKVTEKGKYVELRCDPISGHTALYWYRQSLGQGPEFLIYFQGTGAADDSGLPNDRFFAVRPEGSVSTLKIQRTERGDSAVYLCASSDRGVEETQYFGPGTRLLVL.

The V gene is TRBV10-3, the J gene TRBJ2-7; D is unresolved. Trimming removed 5 bases from V and 1 base from J, with 15 bases in between. The germline V gene encodes CDR1 ENHRY and CDR2 SYGVKD. This CDR3 contains 15 residues. This CDR3 reads CAISYSTVDSYEQYF. CDR3 bases: TGTGCCATCAGTTACTCGACCGTGGATTCCTACGAGCAGTACTTC.

V is TRBV2 and J is TRBJ1-5, with a weak D call TRBD1 (6 bases). V lost 8 bases, J lost 7 bases, and 24 bases lay in between. The CDR3 is made up of 16 amino acids. CDR1 and CDR2 from the germline V gene are SNHLY and FYNNEI. CDR3 region: CASQGRGIEFVQPQHF. In nucleotides, the CDR3 is TGTGCCAGCCAAGGGAGGGGGATAGAATTTGTCCAGCCCCAGCATTTT.

This clonotype turned up a few times. The chain is built from TRBV3-1 and TRBJ2-2, with D possibly called TRBD1 or TRBD2 (6 bases each). The CDR3 is 17 amino acids. The germline V and J ends were trimmed by 1 base and 4 bases, with 16 bases remaining between them. Germline loops: CDR1 LGHDT, CDR2 YNNKEL (reference sequence). The DNA of the CDR3 is TGTGCCAGCAGCCAAGGAGGGGGGAAGTTGGCCACCGGGGAGCTGTTTTTT. It translates to CASSQGGGKLATGELFF.

This clonotype appeared many times. The chain carries TRBV24-1 and TRBJ1-2; the match to TRBD1 covers 10 bases. Per germline, CDR1 KGHDR and CDR2 SFDVKD. There are 15 residues in the CDR3. Losses at the gene ends were 4 bases for V and 8 bases for J; bases not matched to a gene: 9. CDR3 sequence (DNA): TGTGCCACCAGTGAACCCGGGACAGGGGTGGCAGGCTACACCTTC. Translated: CATSEPGTGVAGYTF.

This clonotype was recorded at least ten times. V usage is TRBV15 and J usage is TRBJ2-7; TRBD1 aligns across 9 bases. This CDR3 spans 17 amino acids. CDR1 and CDR2 (germline): LNHNV, YYDKDF (reference sequence). Trimming removed 8 bases from V and 3 bases from J; junction bases left unmatched: 17. CDR3 sequence (DNA): TGTGCCACCGCGGAGTACGGGACAGGGTTTTCCGGCTACGAGCAGTACTTC. This gives the protein CATAEYGTGFSGYEQYF.

Turning to this clonotype: A much larger clone is a single base away; this may be a read error. V and J are TRBV2 and TRBJ1-1, with no clear D. Germline CDR1 is SNHLY and CDR2 is FYNNEI. CDR3 length: 14 amino acids. The CDR3 loop reads CAISDLGRGTEAFF. As DNA, the CDR3 is TGTGCCATCAGTGATTTGGGGAGAGGGACTGAAGCTTTCTTT.

The V call is TRBV14, the J call TRBJ1-2; 8 bases are a match to TRBD1. The CDR3 is made up of 15 amino acids. Germline loops: CDR1 SGHDN, CDR2 FVKESK. Losses at the gene ends were 5 bases for V and 7 bases for J; bases not matched to a gene: 12. CDR3 amino acids: CASSAPGQGGCGYTF. The CDR3 DNA is TGTGCCAGCAGCGCTCCAGGACAGGGTGGCTGTGGCTACACCTTC. Combining the CDR3 with reference TRBV14 and TRBJ1-2 gives the whole variable domain EAGVTQFPSHSVIEKGQTVTLRCDPISGHDNLYWYRRVMGKEIKFLLHFVKESKQDESGMPNNRFLAERTGGTYSTLKVQPAELEDSGVYFCASSAPGQGGCGYTFGSGTRLTVV.

As concerns this clonotype: With a much larger clone just one base away, this may be a read error. The chain is built from TRBV7-2 and TRBJ1-2; D not certain. The germline CDR1 and CDR2 sequences are SGHTA and FQGNSA. Deletions cut 5 bases from V and 4 bases from J, with 14 bases between. The CDR3 has 14 amino acids. The CDR3 nucleotides are TGTGCCAGCAGCCTATACTCGGGAGCCTATGGCTACACCTTC. The encoded protein is CASSLYSGAYGYTF.

The chain uses TRBV29-1 and TRBJ2-3; 7 positions agree with TRBD2. CDR3 length equals 17 residues. The germline V gene encodes CDR1 SQVTM and CDR2 ANQGSEA. The J segment lost 1 base and the V segment lost 4 bases, leaving 14 bases of the junction unmatched. For the CDR3, the DNA is TGCAGCGTTGGGTCCCTTGGCGGGAGCTACGGCACAGATACGCAGTATTTT. Its protein product is CSVGSLGGSYGTDTQYF.

This clonotype has a count of ten or more. The V call is TRBV7-9, the J call TRBJ1-1, with a tentative D call TRBD1 (5 bases). Germline V gene lookup returns CDR1 SEHNR and CDR2 FQNEAQ (reference sequence). Between the trimmed V and J ends, which lost 5 bases and 0 bases, there was a span of 16 bases. This CDR3 is built from 16 residues. The CDR3 loop is CASSRSGTEMNTEAFF. The DNA of the CDR3 is TGTGCCAGCAGCAGATCCGGGACGGAAATGAACACTGAAGCTTTCTTT.

In nucleotides, the CDR3 is TGTGCCAGCAGTTTATGGGGAGGGGGGGGCTACGAGCAGTACTTC. Amino acids: CASSLWGGGGYEQYF. V usage is TRBV27 and J usage is TRBJ2-7; weak D call: TRBD2 (7 bases). Trimming took off 1 base at V and 3 bases at J, with 13 bases between the two ends. CDR3 length: 15 amino acids. CDR1 and CDR2 (germline): MNHEY, SMNVEV (reference sequence).

Ten or more counts support this clonotype. The chain couples TRBV20-1 to TRBJ2-7, with TRBD2 matching over 10 bases. Germline V lookup: CDR1 DFQATT, CDR2 SNEGSKA (reference sequence). The CDR3 has 14 residues. V lost 0 bases, J lost 4 bases, and 3 bases stayed unmatched. The CDR3 loop reads CSARDLAGDYEQYF. In DNA, the CDR3 is TGCAGTGCTAGAGATCTAGCGGGAGATTACGAGCAGTACTTC.

The chain is built from TRBV11-3 and TRBJ1-1; no firm D call. In germline, CDR1 is SGHNT, CDR2 YENEEA. This CDR3 has 15 residues. V shed 5 bases and J shed 10 bases, with 23 bases lying between them. The CDR3 nucleotides are TGTGCCAGCAGCCAAGAGGGTAGCCTCTGGGGTCGAGCTTTCTTT. Its translation: CASSQEGSLWGRAFF.

This CDR3 is CASSLGASGRKETQYF. CDR3 DNA sequence: TGTGCCAGCAGCTTAGGCGCTAGCGGGAGAAAAGAGACCCAGTACTTC. The chain recombines TRBV7-9 with TRBJ2-5; 10 bases are shared with TRBD2. Germline lookup yields CDR1 SEHNR and CDR2 FQNEAQ (reference sequence). V dropped 1 base and J dropped 3; count of bases not matched to a gene: 5. There are 16 residues in the CDR3. Complete variable domain (other parts from reference TRBV7-9 and TRBJ2-5): DTGVSQNPRHKITKRGQNVTFRCDPISEHNRLYWYRQTLGQGPEFLTYFQNEAQLEKSRLLSDRFSAERPKGSFSTLEIQRTEQGDSAMYLCASSLGASGRKETQYFGPGTRLLVL.

In the case of this clonotype: This may be a read error: a much more frequent sequence differs by one nucleotide. The conserved closing phenylalanine or tryptophan is absent in this CDR3, likely reflecting a read error. The chain combines TRBV2 with TRBJ1-1, with D perhaps TRBD1 (5 bases). With 4 bases removed from V and 5 bases from J, the gap between germline ends came to 11 bases. The CDR3 extends over 13 amino acids. The germline V gene has CDR1 SNHLY and CDR2 FYNNEI. CDR3 in amino acids: CASSGRGRTEAFS. The CDR3 region has the DNA TGTGCCAGCAGTGGGAGGGGTCGGACTGAAGCTTTCTCT.

The chain employs TRBV20-1 and TRBJ1-6; D not resolved. Germline V gene lookup returns CDR1 DFQATT and CDR2 SNEGSKA (reference sequence). V lost 1 base, J lost 0 bases, and 7 bases lay in between. The CDR3 is 15 residues long. The chain's CDR3 is CSARGEVSYNSPLHF. In DNA form, the CDR3 reads TGCAGTGCTAGAGGGGAAGTCTCCTATAATTCACCCCTCCACTTT.

V usage is TRBV12-3 or TRBV12-4 and J usage is TRBJ2-5, with D hard to call. Deletions cut 1 base from V and 4 bases from J, with 19 bases between. The CDR3 has 17 amino acids. The CDR3 sequence is CASSLVRLAPWGETQYF. CDR3 coding DNA: TGTGCCAGCAGTTTAGTACGTCTGGCACCCTGGGGAGAGACCCAGTACTTC.

This chain's CDR3 is CASSRQPNSNQPQHF. The CDR3 DNA reads TGTGCCAGCAGTAGGCAACCAAATAGCAATCAGCCCCAGCATTTT. The chain has TRBV6-5 and TRBJ1-5; no definite D call. The CDR3 has 15 residues. Trimming removed 5 bases from V and 0 bases from J, with 11 bases in between. CDR1 is MNHEY, CDR2 SVGAGI, per germline.

With regard to this clonotype: One base away lies a much larger clone, so this may be a sequencing read error. In nucleotides, the CDR3 is TGTGCCAGCAGCTCCTTGACGAGCGAAAAACTGTTTTTT. Protein product: CASSSLTSEKLFF. The rearrangement links TRBV7-2 to TRBJ1-4; no definite D call. Trimming stripped 4 bases from V and 8 bases from J, with 11 bases between. The CDR3 runs to 13 residues. Germline CDR1 SGHTA, CDR2 FQGNSA. The full variable domain, with the rest looked up from reference TRBV7-2 and TRBJ1-4, is GAGVSQSPSNKVTEKGKDVELRCDPISGHTALYWYRQSLGQGLEFLIYFQGNSAPDKSGLPSDRFSAERTGGSVSTLTIQRTQQEDSAVYLCASSSLTSEKLFFGSGTQLSVL.

In regard to this clonotype: The CDR3 does not end in the conserved phenylalanine or tryptophan, so this is likely a read error. No DNA is shown, since the ends of the CDR3 on it are uncertain; the CDR3 is the one TCRdb lists. The chain is built from TRBV10-3 and TRBJ1-2. CDR1 and CDR2 (germline): ENHRY, SYGVKD. The CDR3 contains 13 residues when both ends are counted. CDR3 sequence reads: CAITQTPNYGYTA.

This clonotype has at least ten counts. The chain carries TRBV7-6 and TRBJ2-7; D is possibly TRBD1 (6 bases). Germline V gene sequence: CDR1 SGHVS, CDR2 FNYEAQ. Trimming removed 3 bases from V and 6 bases from J, with 12 bases in between. The CDR3 totals 13 residues. The chain's CDR3 is CASSLVRGSEQYF. Written as DNA, the CDR3 is TGTGCCAGCAGCTTGGTCAGGGGAAGCGAGCAGTACTTC.

Worth noting for this clonotype: One junction end does not reproduce the germline sequence, and a read error may be involved. The chain is built from TRBV7-9 and TRBJ1-2, with no clear D. CDR1 is SEHNR, CDR2 FQNEAQ, per germline (reference sequence). The CDR3 has 13 residues. In nucleotides, the CDR3 is TGTGCCAGCCGGCCCGGGTCCCCCGGTGGCCACACCTTC. Translating it yields CASRPGSPGGHTF.

The chain uses TRBV29-1 and TRBJ2-5, with a possible D match to TRBD2 (5 bases). V lost 8 bases and J lost 5, with 9 bases in between. CDR3 length: 10 residues. The germline V gene has CDR1 SQVTM and CDR2 ANQGSEA. CDR3: CSLLAETQYF. Written as DNA, the CDR3 is TGCAGCTTATTAGCGGAGACCCAGTACTTC.

This clonotype showed up just a few times. The chain recombines TRBV5-1 with TRBJ1-3, with D possibly TRBD1 on 6 matching bases. Germline assignment: CDR1 SGHRS and CDR2 YFSETQ. V was cut by 1 base and J by 2 bases, with 7 bases left in between. The CDR3 contains 14 residues. CDR3: CASSLTGTGNTIYF. CDR3 in DNA: TGCGCCAGCAGCTTGACAGGGACTGGAAACACCATATATTTT.

This clonotype was recorded at least ten times. The gene calls are TRBV24-1 and TRBJ1-5; 10 nucleotides line up with TRBD1. Germline values: CDR1 KGHDR, CDR2 SFDVKD. The J segment lost 7 bases and the V segment lost 2 bases, leaving 7 bases of the junction unmatched. This CDR3 comprises 16 residues. CDR3 region: CATSDSSGQGRQPQHF. The CDR3 nucleotides are TGTGCCACCAGTGATTCTTCGGGACAGGGGAGGCAGCCCCAGCATTTT.

In the case of this clonotype: Since a much larger clone is just one base distant, this may be a read error. The J gene is TRBJ1-2, the V gene TRBV2; no firm D call. Germline V gives CDR1 SNHLY, CDR2 FYNNEI. The CDR3 covers 14 residues. The CDR3 spells CAISAMASPYGYTF. For the CDR3, the DNA is TGTGCCATCAGTGCCATGGCATCTCCCTATGGCTACACCTTC.

This clonotype was observed many times. A much larger clone differs from this one at a single base, so this may be a read error. The rearrangement uses TRBV7-8 and TRBJ1-1; 7 nucleotides align to TRBD1. CDR1 and CDR2 from the germline V gene are SGHVS and FQNEAQ. Trimming took 4 bases from V and 0 from J; bases not matched to a gene: 2. There are 14 residues in the CDR3. DNA of the CDR3: TGTGCCAGCAGCTGGGGACAGATGAACACTGAAGCTTTCTTT. It specifies CASSWGQMNTEAFF. Drawing the rest from reference TRBV7-8 and TRBJ1-1, the complete variable domain is GAGVSQSPRYKVAKRGQDVALRCDPISGHVSLFWYQQALGQGPEFLTYFQNEAQLDKSGLPSDRFFAERPEGSVSTLKIQRTQQEDSAVYLCASSWGQMNTEAFFGQGTRLTVV.

This clonotype was observed a few times. The chain has TRBV2 and TRBJ2-2; either TRBD1 or TRBD2 may fit D (6 bases each). CDR3 length equals 18 residues. Per germline, CDR1 SNHLY and CDR2 FYNNEI. V lost 3 bases to trimming and J lost 1 base, with 18 bases between them. The CDR3 reads CASSDPTGLPKNTGELFF. The CDR3 DNA is TGTGCCAGCAGTGACCCGACAGGACTACCTAAGAACACCGGGGAGCTGTTTTTT.